This T cell receptor beta chain was sequenced in a study of shared clonotypes between healthy human individuals. Germline-derived CDR1 and CDR2 are SGHDT and YYEEEE. The CDR3 is 16 residues long. The V segment lost 4 bases and the J segment 3 bases; nucleotides outside the gene matches: 12. Only CD45RO-negative cells positively selected for CCR7 counted as naive CD8 cells, so terminally differentiated effector memory CD45RA+ cells were excluded. Only Caucasian adults living in Nashville, Tennessee made up the donor group. Clones were read by immunoSEQ multiplex PCR, and TCRdb kept only the in-frame ones, dropping some. The sample includes around 2,000,000 clones, less than 95% of them seen just once.

Sequenced sample: naive CD8+ T cells sorted from blood. The chain couples TRBV5-6 to TRBJ2-7, with 8 bases that match TRBD2. This receptor was obtained from a man younger than 30 in good health. The CDR3 loop is CASSGPGLGSGYEQYF. The CDR3 DNA reads as TGTGCCAGCAGCGGCCCGGGACTAGGTTCTGGCTACGAGCAGTACTTC. The whole variable domain, remainder taken from reference TRBV5-6 and TRBJ2-7, is DAGVTQSPTHLIKTRGQQVTLRCSPKSGHDTVSWYQQALGQGPQFIFQYYEEEERQRGNFPDRFSGHQFPNYSSELNVNALLLGDSALYLCASSGPGLGSGYEQYFGPGTRLTVT.